A selection of T cell receptor beta chains follows, all from one sample in a study of beta chain features in type 1 diabetes. Clones were read by immunoSEQ multiplex PCR, and TCRdb kept only the in-frame ones, dropping some. Among about 660,000 clones listed, over 12% were seen once. The sequenced sample was naive CD4+ T cells from blood. These receptors originate from a man aged 18 to 29 with type 1 diabetes. The CDR3 runs from the conserved cysteine through the conserved F or W. The D gene is left open where the match is weak. Not every row has a clone size; where given, it reads once, few, many or a size class.

clone_size	j_call	d_call	v_call	cdr3_nt	cdr3_aa
few	TRBJ1-2	-	TRBV5-1	TGCGCCAGCAGCCTCGGGACGGTGAACTATGGCTACACCTTC	CASSLGTVNYGYTF
few	TRBJ2-5	-	TRBV7-2	TGTGCCAGCAGCTTAGTACTATGGGAGACCCAGTACTTC	CASSLVLWETQYF
few	TRBJ1-1	-	TRBV25-1	TGTGCCAGCAGTGAAGAGAGCCTGAACACTGAAGCTTTCTTT	CASSEESLNTEAFF
few	TRBJ2-1	-	TRBV7-2	TGTGCCAGCACCCTCCAGTGGTATGAGCAGTTCTTC	CASTLQWYEQFF
-	TRBJ1-1	-	TRBV2	TGTGCCAGCAGTGAAGTGCGGGGATACACTGAAGCTTTCTTT	CASSEVRGYTEAFF
-	TRBJ1-4	-	TRBV29-1	TGCAGCGTTGAATTCCAGAGTAATGAAAAACTGTTTTTT	CSVEFQSNEKLFF
-	TRBJ2-5	-	TRBV2	TGTGCCAGCAGTGAAGAATCCGGTGGGGAGACCCAGTACTTC	CASSEESGGETQYF
few	TRBJ1-5	-	TRBV30	TGTGCCTGGAGCCCTAGCAATCAGCCCCAGCATTTT	CAWSPSNQPQHF
-	TRBJ2-1	TRBD1	TRBV6-5	TGTGCCAGCAAGTCCGGGACAGCCGACAATGAGCAGTTCTTC	CASKSGTADNEQFF
-	TRBJ1-4	-	TRBV5-1	TGCGCCAGCAGCTTGAATCCCGGGACGGAGAATGAAAAACTGTTTTTT	CASSLNPGTENEKLFF
once	TRBJ2-3	TRBD1	TRBV7-9	TGTGCCAGCACCCTCCTGGACAGGCCTTCTAGCACAGATACGCAGTATTTT	CASTLLDRPSSTDTQYF
few	TRBJ2-1	-	TRBV7-9	TGTGCCAGCAGCCCCGCTGGAACAGGGCACAATGAGCAGTTCTTC	CASSPAGTGHNEQFF
once	TRBJ1-5	-	TRBV7-9	TGTGCCAGCAGCTACTCGACAGTACATAGCAATCAGCCCCAGCATTTT	CASSYSTVHSNQPQHF
few	TRBJ1-2	-	TRBV18	TGTGCCAGCTCACCGGACACCGACTATGGCTACACCTTC	CASSPDTDYGYTF
-	TRBJ1-4	-	TRBV18	TGTGCCAGCTCACCACTTCACGATGAAAAACTGTTTTTT	CASSPLHDEKLFF
few	TRBJ2-7	-	TRBV7-2	TGTGCCAGCAGCTTAGGCGGGGTCCAAGGCGAGCAGTACTTC	CASSLGGVQGEQYF
-	TRBJ1-2	-	TRBV7-3	TGTGCCAGCAGCTTAACCTCCACACCACGATCTGGCGGCTACACCTTC	CASSLTSTPRSGGYTF
few	TRBJ1-4	TRBD1	TRBV29-1	TGCAGCGTTGAAGAGGCGAGGGGGCTGGGTGAAAAACTGTTTTTT	CSVEEARGLGEKLFF
-	TRBJ2-1	-	TRBV5-6	TGTGCCAGCAGCTTGTTTGATGAGCAGTTCTTC	CASSLFDEQFF
few	TRBJ1-2	-	TRBV29-1	TGCAGCGTTGACAGGGTACAAGGCTACACCTTC	CSVDRVQGYTF
-	TRBJ2-5	-	TRBV4-3	TGCGCCAGCAGCCAAGACAGGAGAGAGACCCAGTACTTC	CASSQDRRETQYF
-	TRBJ1-2	-	TRBV28	TGTGCCAGCAGTTTAGTAGGGGACACGGTCTATGGCTACACCTTC	CASSLVGDTVYGYTF